The next 31 T cell receptor beta chains were all read from a single sample in a study of blood T cells in healthy people across ages. Sample-barcoded 5' priming and a J-beta primer mix drove a second PCR of roughly 7 to 11 cycles. MiXCR was run by TCRdb on the 5' RACE reads, yielding one entry per CDR3 protein. The data contain hundreds of thousands of distinct CDR3 sequences, roughly 44% of them singletons. The specimen sequenced was blood. These receptors were taken from a man in his sixties in good health.

The V call is TRBV20-1, the J call TRBJ1-2; 8 bases map to TRBD1. This CDR3 contains 14 residues. Looked up from germline, CDR1 is DFQATT and CDR2 is SNEGSKA (reference sequence). Trimming cost V 3 bases and J 7 bases; bases outside gene matches: 10. CDR3 sequence: CSARVGTGWRGYTF. The CDR3, as DNA: TGCAGTGCTAGGGTAGGGACAGGATGGCGTGGCTACACCTTC.

The genes are TRBV15 and TRBJ1-4; D unclear. Germline V gene sequence: CDR1 LNHNV, CDR2 YYDKDF (reference sequence). V was shortened by 1 base and J by 2 bases, with 8 bases between the two germline ends. The CDR3 has 15 residues. CDR3 region: CATSRVRATNEKLFF. The DNA for the CDR3 is TGTGCCACCAGCAGAGTGAGGGCCACTAATGAAAAACTGTTTTTT.

The rearrangement links TRBV4-3 to TRBJ2-1; 7 nucleotides align to TRBD1. The CDR3 extends over 17 amino acids. V trimming: 1 base; J trimming: 8 bases; junction bases outside the gene matches: 14. The germline gives CDR1 LGHNA, CDR2 YSLEER. CDR3 region: CASSQGPGTETSDEQFF. In nucleotides, the CDR3 is TGCGCCAGCAGCCAAGGACCCGGGACAGAGACCTCGGATGAGCAGTTCTTC.

The J gene is TRBJ1-1, the V gene TRBV4-1, with 10 bases aligning to TRBD1. The V gene's germline CDR1 is MGHRA and CDR2 YSYEKL. Unmatched junction bases numbered 7, after V lost 6 bases and J lost 0 bases. The CDR3 has 16 residues. CDR3 sequence (DNA): TGCGCCAGCAGGTCCGGGACAGGGGCCATGAACACTGAAGCTTTCTTT. This encodes CASRSGTGAMNTEAFF.

J is TRBJ2-5 and V is TRBV20-1; D gene ambiguous. Germline-derived CDR1 and CDR2 are DFQATT and SNEGSKA (reference sequence). Trimming stripped 2 bases from V and 1 base from J, with 11 bases between. This CDR3 is built from 14 residues. CDR3 residues: CSARSEQAQETQYF. In DNA form, the CDR3 reads TGCAGTGCTAGATCCGAGCAGGCCCAAGAGACCCAGTACTTC.

This chain uses TRBV5-1 with TRBJ1-4; 8 bases agree with TRBD1. V was pared by 7 bases and J by 4 bases, with 21 bases of the junction left unmatched. The CDR3 runs to 19 residues. Germline loops: CDR1 SGHRS, CDR2 YFSETQ. CDR3 sequence: CASASGQGRVGADNEKLFF. The CDR3 DNA reads TGCGCCAGCGCCTCCGGACAGGGAAGAGTAGGAGCGGATAATGAAAAACTGTTTTTT.

This clonotype has only a few counts. The rearrangement joins TRBV18 to TRBJ2-3; TRBD1 might be the D (6 bases). V shed 2 bases and J shed 0 bases, with 9 bases lying between them. The germline gives CDR1 KGHSH, CDR2 LQKENI. The CDR3 runs 15 residues. The CDR3 DNA is TGTGCCAGCTCACCAACTGGACAGAGCACAGATACGCAGTATTTT. Amino acids: CASSPTGQSTDTQYF. Using reference TRBV18 and TRBJ2-3 for the parts outside the CDR3, the full variable domain is NAGVMQNPRHLVRRRGQEARLRCSPMKGHSHVYWYRQLPEEGLKFMVYLQKENIIDESGMPKERFSAEFPKEGPSILRIQQVVRGDSAAYFCASSPTGQSTDTQYFGPGTRLTVL.

The chain carries TRBV20-1 and TRBJ2-1; TRBD1 matches 9 bases. The V gene end was trimmed by 5 bases and the J gene end by 7 bases; junction bases not matched to a gene: 6. The CDR3 covers 13 residues. Germline-derived CDR1 and CDR2 are DFQATT and SNEGSKA (reference sequence). The CDR3: CSAFGTGQNEQFF. The CDR3 nucleotides are TGCAGTGCTTTCGGGACAGGGCAAAATGAGCAGTTCTTC.

The chain combines TRBV20-1 with TRBJ1-1, with a weak D call TRBD1 (5 bases). The CDR3 contains 13 residues. Germline V gene sequence: CDR1 DFQATT, CDR2 SNEGSKA (reference sequence). V lost 1 base and J lost 2, with 8 bases in between. The CDR3 spells CSARGGSNTEAFF. The CDR3 DNA follows: TGCAGTGCTAGAGGGGGGTCTAACACTGAAGCTTTCTTT.

The chain combines TRBV7-6 with TRBJ1-4; 11 bases map to TRBD1. The CDR3 covers 14 residues. CDR1 SGHVS and CDR2 FNYEAQ come from the germline V gene. With V trimmed by 7 bases and J by 7 bases, 5 bases remained unmatched. This chain's CDR3 is CASNPGTGGEKLFF. As DNA, the CDR3 is TGTGCCAGCAACCCCGGGACAGGGGGTGAAAAACTGTTTTTT.

Regarding this clonotype: Sequence at one end of the junction differs from germline and may be a read error. J is TRBJ2-6 and V is TRBV7-9; 8 nucleotides align to TRBD1. The CDR3 length is 19 residues. Germline V gene lookup returns CDR1 SEHNR and CDR2 FQNEAQ (reference sequence). The CDR3 region has the DNA TGTGTCAGCAGCTTAGCTGATAGGACAGGGAAGTTTGGGGCCAACGTCCTGACTTTC. This codes for CVSSLADRTGKFGANVLTF.

The rearrangement uses TRBV14 and TRBJ1-4; a possible D gene is TRBD1 (6 bases). V was trimmed by 1 base and J by 7 bases, leaving 13 bases between them. The V gene's germline CDR1 is SGHDN and CDR2 FVKESK. There are 15 residues in the CDR3. This chain's CDR3 is CASSQGGAHAEKLFF. The CDR3 DNA reads as TGTGCCAGCAGCCAAGGGGGGGCGCACGCTGAAAAACTGTTTTTT.

The chain is built from TRBV7-3 and TRBJ2-1; 10 bases align to TRBD1. CDR1 is SGHTA, CDR2 FQGTGA, per germline. The V gene end was trimmed by 5 bases and the J gene end by 5 bases; junction bases not matched to a gene: 9. The CDR3 extends over 16 amino acids. Written as DNA, the CDR3 is TGTGCCAGCAGCGAACCGGGACAGGGGTTCAACAATGAGCAGTTCTTC. As protein: CASSEPGQGFNNEQFF.

This clonotype came up many times. V is TRBV7-8 and J is TRBJ2-7, with TRBD2 as a possible D gene (5 bases). V was clipped by 5 bases and J by 3 bases, with 14 bases between them. This CDR3 spans 14 amino acids. The germline CDR1 and CDR2 sequences are SGHVS and FQNEAQ. The CDR3 DNA is TGTGCCAGCAGCGCCGGGATGGGAATCTACGAGCAGTACTTC. Translated, it gives CASSAGMGIYEQYF.

This clonotype was observed a single time. This chain links TRBV24-1 with TRBJ2-1; the D gene is possibly TRBD2 (7 bases). The V gene's germline CDR1 is KGHDR and CDR2 SFDVKD. V shed 12 bases and J shed 5 bases, with 13 bases lying between them. CDR3 size: 12 residues. The CDR3 nucleotides read TGTGCCGCGGGGGCGATCAACAATGAGCAGTTCTTC. It is translated as CAAGAINNEQFF.

The chain has TRBV12-5 and TRBJ2-2; 7 positions agree with TRBD1. After removal of 4 bases from V and 4 bases from J, the junction contained 9 bases not matched to a gene. Germline V gene sequence: CDR1 LGHNT, CDR2 FRNRAP. The CDR3 is 16 amino acids. In nucleotides, the CDR3 is TGTGCTAGTGGTTCCCCGTTAGGGGGCGGCACCGGGGAGCTGTTTTTT. Protein: CASGSPLGGGTGELFF. Using reference TRBV12-5 and TRBJ2-2 for the parts outside the CDR3, the full variable domain is DARVTQTPRHKVTEMGQEVTMRCQPILGHNTVFWYRQTMMQGLELLAYFRNRAPLDDSGMPKDRFSAEMPDATLATLKIQPSEPRDSAVYFCASGSPLGGGTGELFFGEGSRLTVL.

The genes are TRBV7-6 and TRBJ2-5; 7 nucleotides agree with TRBD1. V shed 5 bases and J 1 base; nucleotides not matched to a gene: 4. The CDR3 is 14 residues long. Germline V gives CDR1 SGHVS, CDR2 FNYEAQ. CDR3 loop: CASSKGQAQETQYF. The DNA of the CDR3 is TGTGCCAGCAGCAAAGGACAGGCCCAAGAGACCCAGTACTTC.

The chain combines TRBV20-1 with TRBJ1-2, with TRBD1 as a possible D gene (5 bases). This CDR3 is built from 13 residues. From germline, CDR1 is DFQATT and CDR2 SNEGSKA (reference sequence). The V end lost 3 bases, the J end lost 5 bases, and 13 bases lay between the germline ends. The CDR3: CSASIGGSYGYTF. CDR3 DNA sequence: TGCAGTGCTAGTATCGGGGGGTCTTATGGCTACACCTTC.

The rearrangement links TRBV5-1 to TRBJ1-6, with D maybe TRBD1 (6 bases). CDR1 and CDR2 (germline): SGHRS, YFSETQ. This CDR3 has 15 amino acids. The ends were cut back, 0 bases at V and 8 bases at J, with 12 bases in the middle. The CDR3 region is CASSLGGGMDSPLHF. CDR3 nucleotides: TGCGCCAGCAGCTTGGGAGGGGGAATGGATTCACCCCTCCACTTT.

This sequence joins TRBV5-6 and TRBJ2-7, with TRBD1 as a possible D gene (5 bases). The V end was cut by 0 bases, the J end by 0 bases, with 13 bases between. This CDR3 has 16 residues. CDR1 and CDR2 from the germline V gene are SGHDT and YYEEEE. DNA for the CDR3: TGTGCCAGCAGCTTGGAACAGGAAGCACCCTCCTACGAGCAGTACTTC. Amino acids: CASSLEQEAPSYEQYF.

In this sample, this clonotype turned up a few times. The rearrangement joins TRBV12-3 or TRBV12-4 to TRBJ2-1; D perhaps matches TRBD2 (5 bases). The CDR3 length is 12 residues. The ends were cut back, 10 bases at V and 7 bases at J, with 14 bases in the middle. The CDR3 loop is CATDQPGNEQFF. In DNA form, the CDR3 reads TGTGCCACCGACCAACCGGGGAATGAGCAGTTCTTC.

The chain joins TRBV6-1 to TRBJ2-1; TRBD1 or TRBD2 may be the D gene (5 bases each). The CDR3 spans 18 residues. Trimming removed 6 bases at V and 8 bases at J, with 29 bases between. Germline V CDR1 and CDR2: MNHNS, SASEGT. The DNA for the CDR3 is TGTGCCAGCAGGTCCACTTTTGATTTGAGGGGCGCTTACGATGAGCAGTTCTTC. This encodes CASRSTFDLRGAYDEQFF.

V usage is TRBV5-1 and J usage is TRBJ2-3; tentatively, D is TRBD1 (6 bases). V was shortened by 4 bases and J by 2 bases, with 11 bases between the two germline ends. The CDR3 totals 14 residues. Germline V lookup: CDR1 SGHRS, CDR2 YFSETQ. The CDR3 sequence is CASSSRQATDTQYF. In DNA, the CDR3 is TGCGCCAGCAGCAGCCGACAGGCCACAGATACGCAGTATTTT.

Turning to this clonotype: This may arise from a read error, as a much more abundant clone is one base away. The chain is built from TRBV10-3 and TRBJ2-5; D uncertain. Germline CDR1 and CDR2: ENHRY and SYGVKD. Trimming pared 2 bases from V and 11 bases from J, leaving 12 bases between. The CDR3 spans 12 residues. The CDR3 nucleotides are TGTGCCATCAGTGAGGGGGAAGGAGTGCAGTACTTC. Residues: CAISEGEGVQYF.

This clonotype was found a few times. The gene calls are TRBV9 and TRBJ2-1; D unresolved. CDR1 and CDR2 from the germline V gene are SGDLS and YYNGEE. Trimming left V 0 bases short and J 3 bases short, with 1 base between. CDR3 length: 12 residues. CDR3 nucleotides: TGTGCCAGCAGCGTAGACTACAATGAGCAGTTCTTC. Its translation is CASSVDYNEQFF.

The J gene is TRBJ1-2, the V gene TRBV18; D is perhaps TRBD1 (5 bases). Germline CDR1 and CDR2: KGHSH and LQKENI. The CDR3 contains 16 residues. V was clipped by 2 bases and J by 3 bases, with 16 bases between them. CDR3 DNA: TGTGCCAGCTCACCAGTTTCGAAAGGGACCGACTATGGCTACACCTTC. It is translated as CASSPVSKGTDYGYTF.

CDR3 in amino acids: CASSSLAGGDYGYTF. In DNA form, the CDR3 reads TGTGCCAGCAGCTCCCTTGCGGGGGGCGACTATGGCTACACCTTC. This chain links TRBV7-2 with TRBJ1-2; possibly TRBD1 for D (6 bases). V lost 4 bases to trimming and J lost 3 bases, with 15 bases between them. Germline-derived CDR1 and CDR2 are SGHTA and FQGNSA. This CDR3 region has 15 residues.

This clonotype occurred a few times. V usage is TRBV2 and J usage is TRBJ2-7, with 9 bases aligning to TRBD1. J lost 7 bases, V lost 5 bases, and 9 bases had no gene match. Germline V gene data show CDR1 as SNHLY and CDR2 as FYNNEI. The CDR3 spans 14 residues. In DNA form, the CDR3 reads TGTGCCAGCAGTCAATCACAGGGGGCAGGGGAGCAGTACTTC. It encodes CASSQSQGAGEQYF.

The chain links TRBV30 to TRBJ2-4; D ambiguous. The J call is doubtful: the DNA matches TRBJ2-7 better. The CDR3 has 13 residues. CDR1 GTSNPN and CDR2 SVGIG come from the germline V gene (reference sequence). The CDR3 region is CAWRRAGAYEQYF. The CDR3 DNA reads as TGTGCCTGGAGGAGAGCAGGAGCCTACGAGCAGTACTTC.

V usage is TRBV6-1 and J usage is TRBJ1-2; unclear D gene. CDR3 length: 12 residues. The V gene lost 8 bases and the J gene lost 0 bases, with 7 bases spanning the gap. Per germline, CDR1 MNHNS and CDR2 SASEGT. The CDR3 loop is CASAGANYGYTF. The DNA for the CDR3 is TGTGCCAGCGCGGGAGCTAACTATGGCTACACCTTC.

V is TRBV20-1 and J is TRBJ2-4, with D perhaps TRBD1 or TRBD2 (6 bases each). The assigned J gene may be wrong: the sequence end matches TRBJ2-7 better. The CDR3 sequence is 13 residues long. CDR1 and CDR2 from the germline V gene are DFQATT and SNEGSKA (reference sequence). CDR3 sequence: CSASGSGGLEQYF. The CDR3 DNA is TGCAGTGCTAGCGGCTCTGGGGGGCTCGAGCAGTACTTC.